Below are 18 T cell receptor beta chains sequenced from a single sample in a study of OX40 agonist ivuxolimab in advanced cancers. Method: immunoSEQ multiplex PCR; TCRdb's copy keeps in-frame clones and lacks some. Seen here are about 73,000 clones, 75% to 95% observed once, and the top ten hold approximately 0.58%. Source: CD4+ or CD8+ T cells sorted from blood, taken in a trial of the OX40 agonist ivuxolimab. The receptors stem from an adult with an advanced solid tumor such as melanoma, head and neck, liver or kidney cancer.

CDR3 residues: CASSKIGTANYGYTF. The CDR3 coding sequence is TGTGCCAGTAGTAAGATCGGGACGGCGAACTATGGCTACACCTTC. The chain links TRBV19 to TRBJ1-2; D possibly corresponds to TRBD1 (5 bases). The CDR3 is made up of 15 amino acids. V lost 4 bases and J 2 bases, leaving 14 bases between the germline ends. Per germline, CDR1 LNHDA and CDR2 SQIVND (reference sequence).

CDR3: CSARLEEQYF. CDR3 coding DNA: TGCAGTGCTAGACTGGAGGAGCAGTACTTC. This chain connects TRBV20-1 to TRBJ2-7; D remains unclear. This CDR3 spans 10 amino acids. Germline CDR1 DFQATT, CDR2 SNEGSKA (reference sequence). Trimming removed 2 bases at V and 7 bases at J, with 6 bases between.

The chain carries TRBV27 and TRBJ2-5; D is perhaps TRBD2 (6 bases). CDR3 length equals 13 residues. The V gene lost 2 bases and the J gene lost 9 bases, with 13 bases spanning the gap. Germline V gene sequence: CDR1 MNHEY, CDR2 SMNVEV (reference sequence). The CDR3 DNA sequence: TGTGCCAGCAGTTTAACGGAGCGGGTGGCCCAGTACTTC. This codes for CASSLTERVAQYF.

V usage is TRBV19 and J usage is TRBJ1-1; 10 bases fit TRBD1. After removal of 6 bases from V and 8 bases from J, the junction contained 6 bases not matched to a gene. This CDR3 spans 13 amino acids. CDR1 is LNHDA and CDR2 is SQIVND in the germline V gene (reference sequence). This CDR3 is CASSRQGAAEAFF. Written as DNA, the CDR3 is TGTGCCAGTAGCAGACAGGGGGCGGCAGAAGCTTTCTTT.

The chain is built from TRBV29-1 and TRBJ1-1; D not certain. The length of the CDR3 is 14 residues. Trimming pared 4 bases from V and 3 bases from J, leaving 15 bases between. Germline V gene sequence: CDR1 SQVTM, CDR2 ANQGSEA. CDR3 loop: CSVGPLVFDTEAFF. The DNA of the CDR3 is TGCAGCGTTGGCCCTTTGGTCTTTGACACTGAAGCTTTCTTT.

V is TRBV9 and J is TRBJ1-3; 7 nucleotides line up with TRBD1. The CDR3 is made up of 15 amino acids. Trimming took 4 bases from V and 4 from J; bases not matched to a gene: 8. The germline CDR1 and CDR2 sequences are SGDLS and YYNGEE. Written as DNA, the CDR3 is TGTGCCAGCAGCTTTAACAGGGGCGAGGGAAACACCATATATTTT. This codes for CASSFNRGEGNTIYF. Full variable domain (outside the CDR3, taken from reference TRBV9 and TRBJ1-3): DSGVTQTPKHLITATGQRVTLRCSPRSGDLSVYWYQQSLDQGLQFLIQYYNGEERAKGNILERFSAQQFPDLHSELNLSSLELGDSALYFCASSFNRGEGNTIYFGEGSWLTVV.

This clone was recorded once. The CDR3 protein is CASSSQTSGSLNTGELFF. CDR3 nucleotide sequence: TGTGCCAGCAGCTCCCAGACTAGCGGGAGTTTGAACACCGGGGAGCTGTTTTTT. The chain recombines TRBV7-2 with TRBJ2-2; 12 nucleotides agree with TRBD2. V dropped 4 bases and J dropped 1; count of bases not matched to a gene: 7. CDR3 length: 18 amino acids. CDR1 is SGHTA and CDR2 is FQGNSA in the germline V gene.

The J gene is TRBJ2-4, the V gene TRBV6-1; D ambiguous. Germline assignment: CDR1 MNHNS and CDR2 SASEGT. V was clipped by 2 bases and J by 1 base, with 18 bases between them. The CDR3 spans 18 residues. The CDR3 here is CASSEIAGKGLAKNIQYF. As DNA, the CDR3 is TGTGCCAGCAGTGAAATTGCTGGGAAGGGCCTCGCCAAAAACATTCAGTACTTC.

The chain has TRBV6-6 and TRBJ2-3, with 10 nucleotides matching TRBD1. Per germline, CDR1 MNHNY and CDR2 SVGAGI (reference sequence). The CDR3 contains 15 residues. After removal of 2 bases from V and 1 base from J, the junction contained 0 bases not matched to a gene. CDR3 DNA sequence: TGTGCCAGCAGTTACGGGACAGGGGGCACAGATACGCAGTATTTT. Residues: CASSYGTGGTDTQYF.

V is TRBV30 and J is TRBJ2-3, with D unresolved. This CDR3 spans 14 amino acids. In germline, CDR1 is GTSNPN, CDR2 SVGIG (reference sequence). V lost 2 bases, J lost 3 bases, and 12 bases lay in between. CDR3 bases: TGTGCCTGGAGTCCACCCGGAAGGACAGATACGCAGTATTTT. Protein product: CAWSPPGRTDTQYF.

J is TRBJ2-7 and V is TRBV6-1; D is uncertain. CDR1 MNHNS and CDR2 SASEGT come from the germline V gene. The CDR3 covers 13 residues. V shed 4 bases and J shed 1 base, with 8 bases lying between them. The CDR3 sequence is CASSAQRSYEQYF. In nucleotides, the CDR3 is TGTGCCAGCAGTGCTCAACGGTCCTACGAGCAGTACTTC.

Many counts were recorded for this clone. The V and J genes are TRBV2 and TRBJ2-4; 9 positions agree with TRBD1. The CDR3 runs to 12 residues. CDR1 is SNHLY and CDR2 is FYNNEI in the germline V gene. Trimming removed 4 bases from V and 9 bases from J; junction bases left unmatched: 1. Here the CDR3 DNA reads TGTGCCAGCAGTGGGGACAGGGCCATTCAGTACTTC. Translation: CASSGDRAIQYF.

This chain connects TRBV28 to TRBJ1-1, with D perhaps matching TRBD1 (5 bases). The germline CDR1 and CDR2 sequences are MDHEN and SYDVKM. The CDR3 runs 15 residues. V lost 6 bases and J lost 2, with 16 bases in between. CDR3 in DNA: TGTGCCAGCAGGACAGAACAGACCCGAAACACTGAAGCTTTCTTT. Translated: CASRTEQTRNTEAFF.

The J gene is TRBJ2-7, the V gene TRBV7-9; D is possibly TRBD2 (6 bases). The germline V and J ends were trimmed by 4 bases and 6 bases, with 16 bases remaining between them. The CDR3 spans 14 residues. Per the germline V gene, CDR1 is SEHNR and CDR2 is FQNEAQ (reference sequence). The CDR3: CASSSARGGSEQYF. The CDR3 bases are TGTGCCAGCAGCTCGGCCCGTGGGGGGAGCGAGCAGTACTTC.

This rearrangement joins TRBV19 to TRBJ1-1; no definite D call. This CDR3 contains 13 residues. Per the germline V gene, CDR1 is LNHDA and CDR2 is SQIVND (reference sequence). Trimming pared 8 bases from V and 5 bases from J, leaving 15 bases between. CDR3 in amino acids: CASGGGVSTEAFF. The CDR3 DNA reads TGTGCCAGTGGTGGCGGGGTTTCGACTGAAGCTTTCTTT.

This clone was recorded once. This chain links TRBV5-1 with TRBJ2-3; D not certain. The CDR3 has 14 residues. The V end was cut by 2 bases, the J end by 2 bases, with 9 bases between. The V gene's germline CDR1 is SGHRS and CDR2 YFSETQ. This chain's CDR3 is CASSFTRPTDTQYF. CDR3 nucleotide sequence: TGCGCCAGCAGCTTTACAAGACCCACAGATACGCAGTATTTT.

The V and J genes are TRBV15 and TRBJ2-1, with D uncertain. Germline values: CDR1 LNHNV, CDR2 YYDKDF (reference sequence). V lost 1 base and J lost 4, with 2 bases in between. CDR3 size: 12 residues. CDR3 region: CATSRAYNEQFF. CDR3 nucleotide sequence: TGTGCCACCAGCAGAGCTTACAATGAGCAGTTCTTC.

The gene calls are TRBV30 and TRBJ2-3; TRBD1 or TRBD2 may be the D gene (5 bases each). Deletions cut 4 bases from V and 4 bases from J, with 15 bases between. The germline gives CDR1 GTSNPN, CDR2 SVGIG (reference sequence). The CDR3 totals 14 residues. CDR3 in amino acids: CAWTMGDGADTQYF. In DNA, the CDR3 is TGTGCCTGGACTATGGGGGATGGTGCAGATACGCAGTATTTT.